Sequencing of this T cell receptor beta chain was carried out in a study of beta chain features in type 1 diabetes. The authors sorted CD4+ naive, central memory, regulatory and stem cell-like memory cells via CD45RO/CCR7/CD25/CD127/CD95/CD27. A few counts support this clone. Every isolated RNA sample was fully reverse transcribed, so sequencing captured expressed TCRB transcripts. Repertoires were generated with immunoSEQ multiplex PCR, while TCRdb's copy carries only in-frame clones and drops some. The data show a few hundred thousand clones, approximately 31% seen once. Germline CDR1 and CDR2: LGHNA and YSLEER. V was cut by 1 base and J by 0 bases, with 12 bases left in between. This CDR3 is built from 16 residues.

The chain employs TRBV4-3 and TRBJ1-1; D is perhaps TRBD1 (6 bases). The receptor was derived from a man in his late teens or twenties in good health. Input material: naive CD4+ T cells from blood. CDR3 nucleotide sequence: TGCGCCAGCAGCCAAGTGGTAGGACAGATGAACACTGAAGCTTTCTTT. Amino acid sequence: CASSQVVGQMNTEAFF.